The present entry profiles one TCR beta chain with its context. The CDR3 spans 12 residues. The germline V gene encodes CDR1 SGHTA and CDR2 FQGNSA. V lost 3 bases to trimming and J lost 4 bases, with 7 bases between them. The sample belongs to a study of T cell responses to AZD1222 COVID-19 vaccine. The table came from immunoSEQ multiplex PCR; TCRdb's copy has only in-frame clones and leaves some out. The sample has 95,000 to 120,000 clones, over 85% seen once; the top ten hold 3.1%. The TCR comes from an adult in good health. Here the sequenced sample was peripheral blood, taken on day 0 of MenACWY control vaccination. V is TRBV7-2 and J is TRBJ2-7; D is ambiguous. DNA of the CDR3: TGTGCCAGCAGCTTGGAGAGATACGAGCAGTACTTC. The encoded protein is CASSLERYEQYF.